The 14 T cell receptor beta chains below come from one sample, sequenced in a study of T cells in Graves' hyperthyroidism and ophthalmopathy. RNA transcripts were the template for amplifying TCR beta CDR3 regions. The TCR CDR3 first-round RT-PCR relied on the HTBI primer set. TCRdb re-analysed the multiplex PCR reads in MiXCR, keeping a single row per CDR3 protein. The repertoire has over 700,000 distinct CDR3 sequences, under 20% of them found once; the top ten carry roughly 17%. What was sequenced was blood. These receptors were obtained from a woman in her 50s with Graves' hyperthyroidism that later progressed to Graves' ophthalmopathy.

This clonotype showed up just a few times. The rearrangement links TRBV27 to TRBJ2-6, with 7 bases lining up with TRBD1. The V and J ends lost 2 bases and 0 bases, in that order; junction bases with no gene match: 7. CDR3 length: 18 residues. Germline V gene sequence: CDR1 MNHEY, CDR2 SMNVEV (reference sequence). CDR3 protein: CASSLLGQIPSGANVLTF. The CDR3 nucleotides read TGTGCCAGCAGTTTACTGGGACAGATTCCCTCTGGGGCCAACGTCCTGACTTTC.

This clonotype was observed at least ten times. The gene calls are TRBV12-3 or TRBV12-4 and TRBJ2-5, with 9 bases identical to TRBD2. This CDR3 spans 14 amino acids. V was clipped by 5 bases and J by 5 bases; unmatched bases: 6. The CDR3 DNA follows: TGTGCCAGCAGTCTCGGACTAGCGCTGGAGACCCAGTACTTC. Its protein is CASSLGLALETQYF.

At least ten counts were recorded for this clonotype. The rearrangement links TRBV20-1 to TRBJ1-5, with a tentative D call TRBD1 (6 bases). Germline V gene data show CDR1 as DFQATT and CDR2 as SNEGSKA (reference sequence). The ends were cut back, 4 bases at V and 7 bases at J, with 14 bases in the middle. This CDR3 is 13 amino acids long. The DNA of the CDR3 is TGCAGTGCTACTACAGGGCTGGGCCAGCCCCAGCATTTT. Protein: CSATTGLGQPQHF.

This clonotype was observed many times. The chain has TRBV28 and TRBJ1-2; 7 bases map to TRBD1. CDR3 length: 14 residues. CDR1 MDHEN and CDR2 SYDVKM come from the germline V gene. The J segment lost 5 bases and the V segment lost 4 bases, leaving 7 bases of the junction unmatched. CDR3 protein: CASSWDSEGYGYTF. The DNA of the CDR3 is TGTGCCAGCAGTTGGGACAGCGAGGGGTATGGCTACACCTTC.

There are many counts of this clonotype. The rearrangement uses TRBV27 and TRBJ2-3, with TRBD1 matching 9 bases. With V trimmed by 6 bases and J by 2 bases, 3 bases remained unmatched. The CDR3 covers 14 residues. CDR1 MNHEY and CDR2 SMNVEV come from the germline V gene (reference sequence). The CDR3 loop is CASRRDRVTDTQYF. Here the CDR3 DNA reads TGTGCCAGCAGGCGGGACAGGGTCACAGATACGCAGTATTTT.

The rearrangement links TRBV7-9 to TRBJ2-2, with a weak D call TRBD2 (5 bases). The CDR3 is made up of 15 amino acids. With 1 base removed from V and 4 bases from J, the gap between germline ends came to 10 bases. From germline, CDR1 is SEHNR and CDR2 FQNEAQ (reference sequence). The CDR3 DNA reads TGTGCCAGCAGCTTAGATTCGGGAAGCACCGGGGAGCTGTTTTTT. Residues: CASSLDSGSTGELFF. The full variable domain, its missing parts supplied by reference TRBV7-9 and TRBJ2-2, is DTGVSQNPRHKITKRGQNVTFRCDPISEHNRLYWYRQTLGQGPEFLTYFQNEAQLEKSRLLSDRFSAERPKGSFSTLEIQRTEQGDSAMYLCASSLDSGSTGELFFGEGSRLTVL.

The chain joins TRBV7-9 to TRBJ1-1; 9 bases align to TRBD1. Unmatched junction bases numbered 4, after V lost 5 bases and J lost 0 bases. Germline CDR1 SEHNR, CDR2 FQNEAQ (reference sequence). This CDR3 spans 15 amino acids. This CDR3 reads CASSRQGDVNTEAFF. The CDR3 nucleotides are TGTGCCAGCAGCCGACAGGGGGACGTGAACACTGAAGCTTTCTTT.

The J gene is TRBJ2-1, the V gene TRBV27; D gene ambiguous. Trimming pared 1 base from V and 8 bases from J, leaving 12 bases between. Germline V CDR1 and CDR2: MNHEY, SMNVEV (reference sequence). The CDR3 totals 14 residues. The CDR3 coding sequence is TGTGCCAGCAGTTTATTCTTTCCATATGATGAGCAGTTCTTC. Amino acid sequence: CASSLFFPYDEQFF.

This chain connects TRBV5-1 to TRBJ1-1; TRBD1 is a possible D gene (5 bases). Germline V gene sequence: CDR1 SGHRS, CDR2 YFSETQ. The V and J ends lost 3 bases and 3 bases respectively, with 12 bases between them. This CDR3 has 14 residues. The CDR3 DNA reads TGCGCCAGCAGCTCCCATGGGGGGGACACTGAAGCTTTCTTT. Its translation is CASSSHGGDTEAFF.

In the case of this clonotype: Because the CDR3 is missing its conserved closing phenylalanine or tryptophan, this is likely a read error. This rearrangement joins TRBV7-9 to TRBJ1-1; 12 bases align to TRBD1. The trim removed 6 bases at V and 4 bases at J, leaving 12 bases unmatched. The length of the CDR3 is 17 residues. CDR1 and CDR2 (germline): SEHNR, FQNEAQ (reference sequence). The CDR3 DNA is TGTGCCAGCAGACCCGGGACAGGGGGCTTGAGGGGCACTGAAGCTTTCCTT. This gives the protein CASRPGTGGLRGTEAFL.

For the CDR3, the DNA is TGTGCCATCAGTGAGTCGTTGGGTTCGGCAGATACGCAGTATTTT. Translating gives CAISESLGSADTQYF. This rearrangement joins TRBV10-3 to TRBJ2-3; no clear D. Germline assignment: CDR1 ENHRY and CDR2 SYGVKD. This CDR3 contains 15 residues. The V end was cut by 0 bases, the J end by 4 bases, with 11 bases between.

V gene TRBV9 combines with J gene TRBJ1-6; no clear D. The germline gives CDR1 SGDLS, CDR2 YYNGEE. The CDR3 runs 12 residues. Trimming took 7 bases from V and 7 from J, leaving 9 bases between them. CDR3 nucleotide sequence: TGTGCCAGCTCAAATATCAATTCACCCCTCCACTTT. This sequence encodes CASSNINSPLHF.

At least ten counts were recorded for this clonotype. The chain couples TRBV13 to TRBJ2-5; D uncertain. Trimming shortened V by 4 bases and J by 3 bases, and 6 bases separated the two germline ends. Germline CDR1 is PRHDT and CDR2 is FYEKMQ (reference sequence). The CDR3 length is 12 residues. The CDR3 coding sequence is TGTGCCAGCAGCTCTGCTAAAGAGACCCAGTACTTC. This encodes CASSSAKETQYF.

There are a few counts of this clonotype. V is TRBV29-1 and J is TRBJ1-1; D unclear. The CDR3 covers 15 residues. Germline V gene lookup returns CDR1 SQVTM and CDR2 ANQGSEA. Trimming shortened V by 7 bases and J by 0 bases, and 18 bases separated the two germline ends. CDR3 region: CSARTGRGMNTEAFF. CDR3 nucleotides: TGCAGCGCCCGGACCGGCCGTGGGATGAACACTGAAGCTTTCTTT.